The clone carrying this TCR beta chain was seen a handful of times. The antigen remains unidentified. This entry comes from a study of T-cell reconstitution after alpha-beta-depleted transplantation in children. Study-wide findings and caveats: By about two months after transplant, alpha-beta T cells reportedly arose from several hundred graft clones that had expanded. Fresh T-cell production supplied most of the T-cell counts and diversity seen one year after transplant. Surviving thymic progenitors and recipient T cells were the source of high TCRbeta diversity at day 60 in some patients.

Unique molecular identifiers were used in preparing the TCRbeta library. From the PCR reads, TCRdb called clonotypes with MiXCR, one entry per CDR3 protein. The sample has 610,000 or so distinct CDR3 sequences; 25% to 30% are singletons. This CDR3 comprises 15 residues. CDR1 and CDR2 from the germline V gene are SGHAT and FQNNGV. Trimming shortened V by 0 bases and J by 3 bases, and 8 bases separated the two germline ends. The receptor comes from a boy in the first two years of life with Wiskott-Aldrich syndrome, due to receive a stem cell transplant. The chain links TRBV11-2 to TRBJ1-4; D may be TRBD1 (5 bases). Material: PBMCs, obtained before TCRalphabeta/CD19-depleted stem cell transplant. CDR3 sequence reads: CASSLEGRANEKLFF. Here the CDR3 DNA reads TGTGCCAGCAGCTTAGAGGGGCGGGCTAATGAAAAACTGTTTTTT.